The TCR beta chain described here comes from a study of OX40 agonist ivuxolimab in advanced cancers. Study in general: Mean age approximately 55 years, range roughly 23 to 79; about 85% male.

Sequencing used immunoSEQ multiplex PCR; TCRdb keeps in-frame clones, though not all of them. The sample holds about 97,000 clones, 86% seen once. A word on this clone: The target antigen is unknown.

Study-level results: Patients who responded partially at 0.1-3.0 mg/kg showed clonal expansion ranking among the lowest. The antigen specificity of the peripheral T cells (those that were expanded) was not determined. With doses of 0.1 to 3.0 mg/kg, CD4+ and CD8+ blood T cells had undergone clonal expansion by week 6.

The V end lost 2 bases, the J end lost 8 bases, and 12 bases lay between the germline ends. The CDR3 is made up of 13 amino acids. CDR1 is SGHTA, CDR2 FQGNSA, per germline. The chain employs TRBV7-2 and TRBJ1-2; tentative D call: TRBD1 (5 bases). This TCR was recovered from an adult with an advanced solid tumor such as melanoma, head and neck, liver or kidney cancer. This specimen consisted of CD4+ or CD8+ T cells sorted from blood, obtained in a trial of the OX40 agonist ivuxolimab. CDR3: CASSLFSGAGYTF. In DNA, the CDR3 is TGTGCCAGCAGCTTATTCTCTGGGGCAGGCTACACCTTC.